This T cell receptor beta chain was recovered during a study of PD-1 blockade in classical Hodgkin lymphoma. Whole-study context: The nivolumab dose that patients received was 3 mg/kg, given intravenously every 2 weeks. The study, taken as a whole, reports: The study found complete responders had baseline diversity similar to newly diagnosed patients.

Turning to this clone: As yet, its antigen is unknown.

This CDR3 comprises 15 residues. Unmatched junction bases numbered 5, after V lost 4 bases and J lost 2 bases. Germline V gene sequence: CDR1 LNHNV, CDR2 YYDKDF (reference sequence). Every patient experienced relapse after autologous stem cell transplantation, and brentuximab vedotin exposure varied. Each best response was a complete response, a partial response or progressive disease. Some clones are missing from TCRdb's copy, which holds only in-frame ones; the method was immunoSEQ multiplex PCR. The sample records about 19,000 clones, roughly 80% being singletons. The specimen comprised peripheral blood mononuclear cells (PBMCs), sampled before the second cycle of nivolumab. This sequence originates from a human donor with classical Hodgkin lymphoma. The chain recombines TRBV15 with TRBJ2-1; 7 bases agree with TRBD2. Here the CDR3 reads CATSTGREPYNEQFF. The CDR3 coding sequence is TGTGCCACCAGCACCGGGCGGGAGCCCTACAATGAGCAGTTCTTC. Combining the CDR3 with reference TRBV15 and TRBJ2-1 gives the whole variable domain DAMVIQNPRYQVTQFGKPVTLSCSQTLNHNVMYWYQQKSSQAPKLLFHYYDKDFNNEADTPDNFQSRRPNTSFCFLDIRSPGLGDTAMYLCATSTGREPYNEQFFGPGTRLTVL.